These 9 T cell receptor beta chains were sequenced from one sample in a study of blood T cells in healthy people across ages. Through a sample-barcoded 5' primer and a J-beta primer mix, a second PCR was run for roughly 6 to 12 cycles. TCRdb called the 5' RACE reads again in MiXCR, with one record for every CDR3 protein. The sample includes 1.5 million to 1.9 million distinct CDR3 sequences, less than 45% seen only once; the top ten take 4%. The source material was blood. All receptors come from a woman under 30 in good health.

A note on this clonotype: A clone one base away is much larger, so this may be a read error. CDR3 region: CVSSPRMEGEKLFF. The DNA of the CDR3 is TGTGTCAGCAGCCCACGGATGGAAGGAGAAAAACTGTTTTTT. The chain is built from TRBV7-2 and TRBJ1-4; D gene unclear. The germline V gene has CDR1 SGHTA and CDR2 FQGNSA. There are 14 residues in the CDR3.

The table lists this clonotype with a few counts. This chain joins TRBV6-5 and TRBJ1-1; 7 bases match TRBD1. Per the germline V gene, CDR1 is MNHEY and CDR2 is SVGAGI. The CDR3 has 15 residues. The ends lost 5 bases at V and 1 base at J; junction bases unmatched: 7. CDR3 sequence: CASSAQYRGNTEAFF. DNA for the CDR3: TGTGCCAGCAGTGCCCAATACAGGGGGAACACTGAAGCTTTCTTT.

This clonotype was counted between two and nine times. The rearrangement joins TRBV2 to TRBJ2-5, with 9 positions matching TRBD2. Looked up from germline, CDR1 is SNHLY and CDR2 is FYNNEI. V shed 6 bases, J shed 5 bases, and the junction held 7 bases outside the gene matches. This CDR3 comprises 14 residues. CDR3 in DNA: TGTGCCAGCAGGGTAGCGGGAGTAAGTGAGACCCAGTACTTC. It specifies CASRVAGVSETQYF.

This clonotype came up a few times. In DNA, the CDR3 is TGTGCCAGCAGCTTGCGGGGGGCTGATTACAATGAGCAGTTCTTC. Amino acids: CASSLRGADYNEQFF. V usage is TRBV5-5 and J usage is TRBJ2-1; D might be TRBD2 (7 bases). The CDR3 sequence is 15 residues long. V lost 1 base to trimming and J lost 4 bases, with 12 bases between them. Germline V gene lookup returns CDR1 SGHKS and CDR2 YYEKEE (reference sequence).

The sample holds a few counts of this clonotype. The chain links TRBV29-1 to TRBJ2-3, with 9 bases identical to TRBD2. The trim removed 3 bases at V and 2 bases at J, leaving 9 bases unmatched. CDR3 length: 16 amino acids. Looked up from germline, CDR1 is SQVTM and CDR2 is ANQGSEA. In nucleotides, the CDR3 is TGCAGCGTTGATGGTGTTAGCGGGAGTTTCACAGATACGCAGTATTTT. Protein product: CSVDGVSGSFTDTQYF.

This chain uses TRBV29-1 with TRBJ1-1, with D tentatively TRBD1 (6 bases). V lost 4 bases and J lost 4, with 19 bases in between. The CDR3 is 15 amino acids. In germline, CDR1 is SQVTM, CDR2 ANQGSEA. CDR3 nucleotide sequence: TGCAGCGTTGTGTACGGGGGCCTAAGGGGCACTGAAGCTTTCTTT. It translates to CSVVYGGLRGTEAFF. The full variable domain, with the rest looked up from reference TRBV29-1 and TRBJ1-1, is SAVISQKPSRDICQRGTSLTIQCQVDSQVTMMFWYRQQPGQSLTLIATANQGSEATYESGFVIDKFPISRPNLTFSTLTVSNMSPEDSSIYLCSVVYGGLRGTEAFFGQGTRLTVV.

The chain recombines TRBV6-5 with TRBJ2-7, with D unclear. Germline-derived CDR1 and CDR2 are MNHEY and SVGAGI. This CDR3 comprises 13 residues. V was trimmed by 5 bases and J by 5 bases, leaving 13 bases between them. The CDR3 nucleotides are TGTGCCAGCAGTAAGGCAGTGGGCCACGAGCAGTACTTC. It codes for CASSKAVGHEQYF.

This chain connects TRBV20-1 to TRBJ2-7; D may be TRBD1 (6 bases). V dropped 6 bases and J dropped 2 bases, with 11 bases sitting between them. Germline CDR1 DFQATT, CDR2 SNEGSKA (reference sequence). The length of the CDR3 is 12 residues. In DNA, the CDR3 is TGCAGTGCGTGGGACAACACCTACGAGCAGTACTTC. Protein sequence: CSAWDNTYEQYF.

The CDR3 reads CASSLETVGNTEAFF. The CDR3 bases are TGTGCCAGCAGCTTAGAGACAGTCGGGAACACTGAAGCTTTCTTT. This chain connects TRBV7-9 to TRBJ1-1; D may be TRBD1 (5 bases). CDR1 and CDR2 from the germline V gene are SEHNR and FQNEAQ (reference sequence). Trimming took off 1 base at V and 1 base at J, with 10 bases between the two ends. CDR3 length: 15 residues.